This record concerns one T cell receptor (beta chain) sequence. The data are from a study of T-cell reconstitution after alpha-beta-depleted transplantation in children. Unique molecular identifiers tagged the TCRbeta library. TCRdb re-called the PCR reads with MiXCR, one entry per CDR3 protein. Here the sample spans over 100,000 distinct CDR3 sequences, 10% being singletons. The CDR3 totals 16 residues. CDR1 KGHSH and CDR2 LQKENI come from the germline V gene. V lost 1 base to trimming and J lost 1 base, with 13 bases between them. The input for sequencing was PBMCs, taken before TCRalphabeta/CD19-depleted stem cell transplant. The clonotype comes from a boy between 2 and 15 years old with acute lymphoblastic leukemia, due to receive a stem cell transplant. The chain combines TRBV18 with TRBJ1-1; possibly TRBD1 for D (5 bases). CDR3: CASSPLSSGANTEAFF. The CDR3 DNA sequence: TGTGCCAGCTCACCACTTAGTTCCGGGGCGAACACTGAAGCTTTCTTT. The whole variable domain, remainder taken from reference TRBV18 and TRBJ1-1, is NAGVMQNPRHLVRRRGQEARLRCSPMKGHSHVYWYRQLPEEGLKFMVYLQKENIIDESGMPKERFSAEFPKEGPSILRIQQVVRGDSAAYFCASSPLSSGANTEAFFGQGTRLTVV.